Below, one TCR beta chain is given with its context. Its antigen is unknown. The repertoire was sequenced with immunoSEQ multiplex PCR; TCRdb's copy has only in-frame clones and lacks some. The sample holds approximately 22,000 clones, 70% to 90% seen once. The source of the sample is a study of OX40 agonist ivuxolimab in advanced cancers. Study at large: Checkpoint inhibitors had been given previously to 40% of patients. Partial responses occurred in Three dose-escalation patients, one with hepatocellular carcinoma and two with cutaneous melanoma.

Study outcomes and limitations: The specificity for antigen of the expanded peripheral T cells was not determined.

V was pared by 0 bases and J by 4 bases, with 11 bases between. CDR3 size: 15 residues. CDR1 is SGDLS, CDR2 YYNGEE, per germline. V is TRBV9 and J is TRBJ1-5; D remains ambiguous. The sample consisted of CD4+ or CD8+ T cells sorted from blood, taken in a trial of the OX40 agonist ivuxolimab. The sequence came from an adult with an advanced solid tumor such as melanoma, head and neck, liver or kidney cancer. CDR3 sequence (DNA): TGTGCCAGCAGCGTAGCTTGGGAGATTAATCAGCCCCAGCATTTT. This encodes CASSVAWEINQPQHF.